This TCR beta chain was profiled in a study of memory CD4+ T cells and cytomegalovirus serostatus. Background on the study: Of the healthy Belgian adults, 9 were CMV seropositive and 20 to 30 seronegative.

Trimming stripped 4 bases from V and 2 bases from J, with 14 bases between. The CDR3 loop spans 15 amino acids. The germline CDR1 and CDR2 sequences are SGHDT and YYEEEE. The sort gate was single viable CD3+CD4+CD8-CD45RO+ cells for memory CD4+ T cells. Donors' CMV status reflects serum IgG against pp150, pp28, p38, p52. Profiling relied on immunoSEQ multiplex PCR, and the TCRdb table lists in-frame clones only, not all of them. The sample lists 50,000 to 75,000 clones, 82% occurring once. The TCR was taken from an adult in good health and CMV-seronegative. The genes are TRBV5-6 and TRBJ2-3; D gene unclear. Sequencing was done on a sample of memory CD4+ T cells from blood. CDR3 DNA sequence: TGTGCCAGCAGCCTCCCCGGACGGCCCACAGATACGCAGTATTTT. Its translation is CASSLPGRPTDTQYF.